The 7 T cell receptor beta chains below were found in one sample sequenced in a study of CD8 T cells in Susac syndrome. Random-hexamer reverse transcription was applied to roughly 0.5 to 1 ug RNA. Via MiXCR, TCRdb re-called the immunoSEQ multiplex PCR reads, giving one row per CDR3 protein. This table has about 170,000 distinct CDR3 sequences, roughly 95% appearing once. The sample consisted of CD4+ T cells from PBMCs. The origin of the receptors is a human donor with Susac syndrome.

This clonotype was picked up a small number of times. The chain is built from TRBV11-2 and TRBJ2-7; 9 nucleotides match TRBD1. CDR1 and CDR2 (germline): SGHAT, FQNNGV. V dropped 1 base and J dropped 1; count of bases not matched to a gene: 2. This CDR3 comprises 15 residues. For the CDR3, the DNA is TGTGCCAGCAGCTTAGTCGGGACAGGGTCCTACGAGCAGTACTTC. It translates to CASSLVGTGSYEQYF.

This clonotype was recorded once. The V gene is TRBV14, the J gene TRBJ2-7; the D gene could be TRBD1 or TRBD2 (5 bases each). Germline CDR1 reads SGHDN; CDR2 reads FVKESK. With 0 bases removed from V and 5 bases from J, the gap between germline ends came to 20 bases. This CDR3 contains 17 residues. The CDR3 region has the DNA TGTGCCAGCAGCCAAGATACGGACTGGCAGGGCGGCGACGAGCAGTACTTC. Residues: CASSQDTDWQGGDEQYF.

This chain uses TRBV28 with TRBJ2-7; D not certain. Trimming removed 6 bases at V and 2 bases at J, with 17 bases between. Germline V gives CDR1 MDHEN, CDR2 SYDVKM. This CDR3 contains 15 residues. The CDR3 spells CASSRARGVTYEQYF. The CDR3 nucleotides are TGTGCCAGCAGCCGGGCCCGCGGAGTAACCTACGAGCAGTACTTC. Drawing the rest from reference TRBV28 and TRBJ2-7, the complete variable domain is DVKVTQSSRYLVKRTGEKVFLECVQDMDHENMFWYRQDPGLGLRLIYFSYDVKMKEKGDIPEGYSVSREKKERFSLILESASTNQTSMYLCASSRARGVTYEQYFGPGTRLTVT.

The gene calls are TRBV4-3 and TRBJ2-3, with D tentatively TRBD1 (5 bases). CDR1 is LGHNA and CDR2 is YSLEER in the germline V gene. Trimming removed 0 bases from V and 3 bases from J, with 10 bases in between. The CDR3 is 15 amino acids. Here the CDR3 DNA reads TGCGCCAGCAGCCAAGACAGGGCTGATACAGATACGCAGTATTTT. Protein product: CASSQDRADTDTQYF.

The chain carries TRBV4-2 and TRBJ2-3; 13 bases are a match to TRBD2. Looked up from germline, CDR1 is LGHNA and CDR2 is YNFKEQ. The CDR3 spans 16 residues. Losses at the gene ends were 0 bases for V and 8 bases for J; bases not matched to a gene: 5. In nucleotides, the CDR3 is TGTGCCAGCAGCCAAGAATTGGGACTAGCGGGGTCTACGCAGTATTTT. It translates to CASSQELGLAGSTQYF.

This clonotype has a single count. The chain recombines TRBV20-1 with TRBJ1-4; 8 bases are a match to TRBD1. CDR1 and CDR2 (germline): DFQATT, SNEGSKA (reference sequence). The junction had 10 bases not matched to a gene; V was cut back by 4 bases and J by 0 bases. CDR3 length: 17 amino acids. CDR3 sequence reads: CSAKNRGLSSTNEKLFF. In DNA form, the CDR3 reads TGCAGTGCTAAGAACAGGGGGTTGTCTTCAACTAATGAAAAACTGTTTTTT.

This rearrangement joins TRBV30 to TRBJ2-7; the match to TRBD2 covers 12 bases. The CDR3 extends over 17 amino acids. Germline values: CDR1 GTSNPN, CDR2 SVGIG (reference sequence). J lost 1 base, V lost 2 bases, and 9 bases had no gene match. CDR3 sequence: CAWSPIGGLAGSYEQYF. CDR3 DNA: TGTGCCTGGAGTCCAATAGGAGGACTAGCGGGATCCTACGAGCAGTACTTC.